The 20 T cell receptor beta chains below were found in one sample sequenced in a study of blood T cells in healthy people across ages (dated by TCRdb to 2015 to 2017). The library came from 5' RACE. The reads were generated on an Illumina HiSeq 2500. A second PCR of roughly 7 to 11 cycles was performed with a sample-barcoded 5' primer and a J-beta primer mix. TCRdb reprocessed the public reads (quality trimming at Q25 with fastp, clone calling with MiXCR) and kept in-frame beta chains. Records with the same CDR3 protein are collapsed into one entry carrying the most frequent genes and DNA. This sample is represented by more than 650,000 distinct CDR3 sequences; over 20% of them were singletons. In total, the top ten clones hold roughly a fifth of the sample. Sequencing was carried out using blood. All receptors come from a man between 65 and 85 years old in good health.

The sample holds a few counts of this clonotype. This chain uses TRBV28 with TRBJ2-5; 7 bases are shared with TRBD1. The germline V gene has CDR1 MDHEN and CDR2 SYDVKM. Trimming cost V 6 bases and J 5 bases; bases outside gene matches: 6. The CDR3 is made up of 13 amino acids. In DNA, the CDR3 is TGTGCCAGCAGAAATACAGGGGATGAGACCCAGTACTTC. Translated, it gives CASRNTGDETQYF.

This clonotype has a count of ten or more. The V gene is TRBV5-1, the J gene TRBJ2-3; 9 bases match TRBD2. The length of the CDR3 is 16 residues. J lost 8 bases, V lost 4 bases, and 14 bases had no gene match. Germline values: CDR1 SGHRS, CDR2 YFSETQ. CDR3 sequence: CASSDLKGGRDGTQYF. CDR3 bases: TGCGCCAGCAGCGACCTAAAGGGCGGGAGGGATGGTACGCAGTATTTT. The complete variable domain, with remaining parts taken from reference TRBV5-1 and TRBJ2-3, reads KAGVTQTPRYLIKTRGQQVTLSCSPISGHRSVSWYQQTPGQGLQFLFEYFSETQRNKGNFPGRFSGRQFSNSRSEMNVSTLELGDSALYLCASSDLKGGRDGTQYFGPGTRLTVL.

The sample holds a few counts of this clonotype. The genes are TRBV28 and TRBJ2-1; unclear D gene. The germline V gene encodes CDR1 MDHEN and CDR2 SYDVKM. Deletions cut 3 bases from V and 3 bases from J, with 12 bases between. The CDR3 is 15 amino acids. CDR3 sequence: CASSLREVFYNEQFF. The CDR3 DNA reads TGTGCCAGCAGTTTGCGAGAAGTATTCTACAATGAGCAGTTCTTC.

This chain connects TRBV5-5 to TRBJ2-3; D is possibly TRBD1 (5 bases). This CDR3 region has 16 residues. Per the germline V gene, CDR1 is SGHKS and CDR2 is YYEKEE (reference sequence). V dropped 0 bases and J dropped 0 bases, with 11 bases sitting between them. The DNA for the CDR3 is TGTGCCAGCAGCTTGGTCCAGGGCGCGAGCACAGATACGCAGTATTTT. Its protein is CASSLVQGASTDTQYF.

The chain employs TRBV5-1 and TRBJ1-3; D is possibly TRBD1 (5 bases). CDR3 length: 13 amino acids. V was clipped by 4 bases and J by 2 bases, with 7 bases between them. Germline V gives CDR1 SGHRS, CDR2 YFSETQ. As DNA, the CDR3 is TGCGCCAGCAGCGGGACGGCTGGAAACACCATATATTTT. Residues: CASSGTAGNTIYF.

The rearrangement links TRBV19 to TRBJ1-2; a possible D gene is TRBD1 (6 bases). The V gene lost 0 bases and the J gene lost 2 bases, with 13 bases spanning the gap. The CDR3 has 16 residues. Germline V gene data show CDR1 as LNHDA and CDR2 as SQIVND (reference sequence). The CDR3 loop is CASSIDPKTGNYGYTF. In DNA, the CDR3 is TGTGCCAGTAGTATAGATCCTAAAACAGGGAACTATGGCTACACCTTC.

This clonotype showed up just a few times. This chain connects TRBV2 to TRBJ2-3, with 13 positions matching TRBD2. The CDR3 spans 16 residues. Germline V CDR1 and CDR2: SNHLY, FYNNEI. V dropped 3 bases and J dropped 4; count of bases not matched to a gene: 4. CDR3 in DNA: TGTGCCAGCAGTGATGGGACTAGCGGGACCGCAGATACGCAGTATTTT. Its translation: CASSDGTSGTADTQYF. Variable domain in full (rest from reference TRBV2 and TRBJ2-3): EPEVTQTPSHQVTQMGQEVILRCVPISNHLYFYWYRQILGQKVEFLVSFYNNEISEKSEIFDDQFSVERPDGSNFTLKIRSTKLEDSAMYFCASSDGTSGTADTQYFGPGTRLTVL.

The chain uses TRBV18 and TRBJ2-5; D is unresolved. The J call could be wrong; TRBJ2-7 is a better fit for the DNA end. Germline V lookup: CDR1 KGHSH, CDR2 LQKENI. This CDR3 is built from 13 residues. The CDR3 reads CASSPRTVYEQYV. The CDR3 region has the DNA TGTGCCAGCTCACCCCGGACGGTCTACGAGCAGTACGTC.

V and J are TRBV15 and TRBJ1-6; D unresolved. V lost 0 bases and J lost 8, with 11 bases in between. This CDR3 has 15 amino acids. Looked up from germline, CDR1 is LNHNV and CDR2 is YYDKDF (reference sequence). CDR3 nucleotides: TGTGCCACCAGCAGAGATCGGAGCAGTTATTCACCCCTCCACTTT. This gives the protein CATSRDRSSYSPLHF. The full variable domain, rest sourced from reference TRBV15 and TRBJ1-6, is DAMVIQNPRYQVTQFGKPVTLSCSQTLNHNVMYWYQQKSSQAPKLLFHYYDKDFNNEADTPDNFQSRRPNTSFCFLDIRSPGLGDTAMYLCATSRDRSSYSPLHFGNGTRLTVT.

This clonotype was seen a few times. V gene TRBV7-9 combines with J gene TRBJ2-4, with D maybe TRBD2 (5 bases). The CDR3 extends over 12 amino acids. Trimming shortened V by 0 bases and J by 9 bases, and 6 bases separated the two germline ends. CDR1 and CDR2 (germline): SEHNR, FQNEAQ (reference sequence). This CDR3 reads CASSLAGLIQYF. For the CDR3, the DNA is TGTGCCAGCAGCTTAGCTGGACTCATTCAGTACTTC.

V usage is TRBV7-9 and J usage is TRBJ1-1; 11 bases align to TRBD1. The CDR3 runs 19 residues. J gave up 0 bases and V 5 bases, and 14 bases lay outside the gene matches. Germline V gives CDR1 SEHNR, CDR2 FQNEAQ (reference sequence). The CDR3 protein is CASSPRTGGESTMNTEAFF. The CDR3 DNA follows: TGTGCCAGCAGCCCGCGGACAGGGGGCGAGTCCACCATGAACACTGAAGCTTTCTTT.

This rearrangement joins TRBV10-3 to TRBJ1-2; D ambiguous. Trimming pared 2 bases from V and 6 bases from J, leaving 10 bases between. The CDR3 extends over 13 amino acids. The germline V gene has CDR1 ENHRY and CDR2 SYGVKD. The CDR3 nucleotides read TGTGCCATCAGTGAGGTTCTCTTCAATGGCTACACCTTC. As protein: CAISEVLFNGYTF.

V usage is TRBV5-5 and J usage is TRBJ2-3; TRBD2 agrees at 14 bases. The CDR3 totals 16 residues. V lost 4 bases to trimming and J lost 10 bases; unmatched junction nucleotides: 11. Germline CDR1 reads SGHKS; CDR2 reads YYEKEE (reference sequence). CDR3 bases: TGTGCCAGCAGCACAACTGCGGGACTAGCGGGGGCCTCGCAGTATTTT. It encodes CASSTTAGLAGASQYF.

This clonotype was picked up a small number of times. The chain combines TRBV3-1 with TRBJ1-2; D may be TRBD1 (5 bases). Germline CDR1 reads LGHDT; CDR2 reads YNNKEL (reference sequence). Trimming left V 1 base short and J 3 bases short, with 9 bases between. CDR3 length: 14 residues. The CDR3 here is CASSQVREDYGYTF. In nucleotides, the CDR3 is TGTGCCAGCAGCCAAGTCAGGGAGGACTATGGCTACACCTTC.

There are a few counts of this clonotype. The V call is TRBV13, the J call TRBJ2-5, with a weak D call TRBD1 (6 bases). The CDR3 spans 14 residues. Germline V lookup: CDR1 PRHDT, CDR2 FYEKMQ (reference sequence). Trimming took off 4 bases at V and 5 bases at J, with 14 bases between the two ends. CDR3 bases: TGTGCCAGCAGCTCCAAACAGGGAGTGGAGACCCAGTACTTC. Its translation is CASSSKQGVETQYF. Supplemented by reference TRBV13 and TRBJ2-5, the full variable domain reads AAGVIQSPRHLIKEKRETATLKCYPIPRHDTVYWYQQGPGQDPQFLISFYEKMQSDKGSIPDRFSAQQFSDYHSELNMSSLELGDSALYFCASSSKQGVETQYFGPGTRLLVL.

The sample holds a few counts of this clonotype. The chain employs TRBV6-6 and TRBJ2-3, with TRBD1 identical over 7 bases. Germline assignment: CDR1 MNHNY and CDR2 SVGAGI (reference sequence). Germline trimming cut 5 bases from V and 0 bases from J; bases unmatched to any gene: 8. The CDR3 sequence is 16 residues long. In DNA form, the CDR3 reads TGTGCCAGCAGTCTCCAAGGGGGCTCTAGCACAGATACGCAGTATTTT. Residues: CASSLQGGSSTDTQYF.

This sequence joins TRBV7-2 and TRBJ1-1, with a tentative D call TRBD1 (5 bases). V lost 5 bases, J lost 6 bases, and 13 bases lay in between. Per the germline V gene, CDR1 is SGHTA and CDR2 is FQGNSA. This CDR3 region has 13 residues. The CDR3: CASSREGLPEAFF. The CDR3 nucleotides are TGTGCCAGCAGCCGTGAGGGGCTCCCTGAAGCTTTCTTT.

The chain is built from TRBV7-2 and TRBJ2-5; no reliable D call. The tail of the sequence fits TRBJ2-1 better, so the J call may be wrong. The CDR3 consists of 14 residues. From germline, CDR1 is SGHTA and CDR2 FQGNSA. The CDR3 here is CASSLWAPNNEQFF. The CDR3 nucleotides read TGTGCCAGCAGCTTATGGGCACCCAACAATGAGCAGTTCTTC.

The genes are TRBV9 and TRBJ2-5; D gene uncertain. The germline gives CDR1 SGDLS, CDR2 YYNGEE. The CDR3 sequence is 15 residues long. Trimming cost V 3 bases and J 1 base, with 13 bases left between them. The CDR3 is CASSAFTTFQETQYF. The DNA of the CDR3 is TGTGCCAGCAGCGCCTTTACGACGTTCCAAGAGACCCAGTACTTC.

CDR3 loop: CATLLRGKNHNEQFF. CDR3 nucleotide sequence: TGTGCCACCCTGCTCCGGGGGAAGAACCACAATGAGCAGTTCTTC. This chain uses TRBV2 with TRBJ2-1; a weak D match, TRBD2 (6 bases). The CDR3 totals 15 residues. V lost 10 bases and J lost 5, with 21 bases in between. CDR1 is SNHLY and CDR2 is FYNNEI in the germline V gene. The complete variable domain, with remaining parts taken from reference TRBV2 and TRBJ2-1, reads EPEVTQTPSHQVTQMGQEVILRCVPISNHLYFYWYRQILGQKVEFLVSFYNNEISEKSEIFDDQFSVERPDGSNFTLKIRSTKLEDSAMYFCATLLRGKNHNEQFFGPGTRLTVL.